The next 8 T cell receptor beta chains were all read from a single sample in a study of CD8 T cells in Susac syndrome. RNA, at about 0.45 to 1 ug, was reverse transcribed with random hexamers. TCRdb reanalysed the immunoSEQ multiplex PCR reads using MiXCR and keeps one entry per CDR3 protein. This table holds 150,000 to 200,000 distinct CDR3 sequences, approximately 94% found once. Sample: CD4+ T cells from PBMCs. Receptors were obtained from a human donor in good health.

The chain has TRBV27 and TRBJ2-1; 11 bases are shared with TRBD2. The CDR3 is made up of 18 amino acids. V shed 5 bases, J shed 2 bases, and the junction held 11 bases outside the gene matches. Germline V gene lookup returns CDR1 MNHEY and CDR2 SMNVEV (reference sequence). CDR3 residues: CASSILSGTSGAYNEQFF. DNA of the CDR3: TGTGCCAGCAGTATCCTTTCAGGGACTAGCGGAGCCTACAATGAGCAGTTCTTC.

V usage is TRBV28 and J usage is TRBJ1-5, with unresolved D. The V and J ends lost 8 bases and 6 bases respectively, with 2 bases between them. The V gene's germline CDR1 is MDHEN and CDR2 SYDVKM. The CDR3 contains 9 residues. The CDR3, as DNA: TGTGCCAGCGGTCAGCCCCAGCATTTT. Translating gives CASGQPQHF.

The chain combines TRBV6-2 or TRBV6-3 with TRBJ2-7; perhaps TRBD2 as D (6 bases). The CDR3 contains 12 residues. Per germline, CDR1 MNHEY and CDR2 SVGEGT. Trimming cost V 8 bases and J 7 bases, with 15 bases left between them. CDR3 bases: TGTGCCAGCGGTCCCCCGGGAGTTGAGCAGTACTTC. Protein product: CASGPPGVEQYF.

The chain links TRBV20-1 to TRBJ1-5; D is undetermined. The CDR3 consists of 13 residues. V was clipped by 2 bases and J by 5 bases, with 10 bases between them. Germline V gene sequence: CDR1 DFQATT, CDR2 SNEGSKA (reference sequence). CDR3 DNA: TGCAGTGCTAGACGGCGGATTTATCAGCCCCAGCATTTT. This encodes CSARRRIYQPQHF.

This sequence joins TRBV6-2 or TRBV6-3 and TRBJ1-4, with TRBD1 matching over 7 bases. This CDR3 is 12 amino acids long. The J segment lost 8 bases and the V segment lost 11 bases, leaving 8 bases of the junction unmatched. Germline-derived CDR1 and CDR2 are MNHEY and SVGEGT. CDR3 protein: CAAGTAVEKLFF. CDR3 bases: TGTGCCGCCGGGACAGCTGTAGAAAAACTGTTTTTT.

V usage is TRBV9 and J usage is TRBJ2-7; 10 bases map to TRBD2. The CDR3 is 15 amino acids. The junction had 8 bases not matched to a gene; V was cut back by 4 bases and J by 4 bases. The V gene's germline CDR1 is SGDLS and CDR2 YYNGEE. CDR3 bases: TGTGCCAGCAGCCCTACCCTAGCGGGAGTTTACGAGCAGTACTTC. This encodes CASSPTLAGVYEQYF.

The chain carries TRBV28 and TRBJ2-7; tentative D call: TRBD2 (6 bases). V lost 3 bases to trimming and J lost 0 bases, with 15 bases between them. Looked up from germline, CDR1 is MDHEN and CDR2 is SYDVKM. The CDR3 has 16 residues. CDR3 in amino acids: CASSFHLALLSYEQYF. CDR3 DNA: TGTGCCAGCAGTTTTCATCTAGCGCTCCTCTCCTACGAGCAGTACTTC. Complete variable domain (other parts from reference TRBV28 and TRBJ2-7): DVKVTQSSRYLVKRTGEKVFLECVQDMDHENMFWYRQDPGLGLRLIYFSYDVKMKEKGDIPEGYSVSREKKERFSLILESASTNQTSMYLCASSFHLALLSYEQYFGPGTRLTVT.

V gene TRBV29-1 combines with J gene TRBJ1-1; D gene unclear. The length of the CDR3 is 13 residues. Trimming removed 5 bases at V and 1 base at J, with 11 bases between. Germline V lookup: CDR1 SQVTM, CDR2 ANQGSEA. The CDR3 is CSVLQLGNTEAFF. The CDR3 coding sequence is TGCAGCGTTTTACAACTTGGGAACACTGAAGCTTTCTTT.